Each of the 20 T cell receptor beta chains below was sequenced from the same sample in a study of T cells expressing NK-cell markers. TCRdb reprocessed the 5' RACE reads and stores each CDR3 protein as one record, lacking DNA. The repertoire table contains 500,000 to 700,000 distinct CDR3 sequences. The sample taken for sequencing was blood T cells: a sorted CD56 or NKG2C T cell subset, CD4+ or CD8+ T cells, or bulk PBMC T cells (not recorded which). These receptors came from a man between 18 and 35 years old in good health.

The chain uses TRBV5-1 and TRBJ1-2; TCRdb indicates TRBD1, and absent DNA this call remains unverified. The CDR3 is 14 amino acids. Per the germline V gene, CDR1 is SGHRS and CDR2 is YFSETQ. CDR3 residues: CASSLLTGPGGYTF.

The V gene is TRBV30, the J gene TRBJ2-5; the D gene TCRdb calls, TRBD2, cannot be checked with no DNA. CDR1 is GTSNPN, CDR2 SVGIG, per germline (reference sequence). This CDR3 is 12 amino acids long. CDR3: CACIAEEETQYF.

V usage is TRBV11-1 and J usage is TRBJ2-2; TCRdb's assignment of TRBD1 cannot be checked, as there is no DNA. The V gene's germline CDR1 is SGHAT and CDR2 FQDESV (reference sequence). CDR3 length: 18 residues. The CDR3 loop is CASSLYLRTRGNTGELFF.

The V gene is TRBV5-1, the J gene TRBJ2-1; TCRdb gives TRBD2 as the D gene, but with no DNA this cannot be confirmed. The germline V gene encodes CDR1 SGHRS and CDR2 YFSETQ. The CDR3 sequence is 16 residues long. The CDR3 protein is CASSFGLAGEGNEQFF. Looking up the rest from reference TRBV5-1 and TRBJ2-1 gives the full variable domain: KAGVTQTPRYLIKTRGQQVTLSCSPISGHRSVSWYQQTPGQGLQFLFEYFSETQRNKGNFPGRFSGRQFSNSRSEMNVSTLELGDSALYLCASSFGLAGEGNEQFFGPGTRLTVL.

CDR3 in amino acids: CASSFFGRDTDTQYF. This chain links TRBV12-3 or TRBV12-4 with TRBJ2-3; TCRdb designates TRBD1, a call that cannot be tested without DNA. The CDR3 sequence is 15 residues long.

The CDR3: CASSPVSGWGGDTEAFF. V usage is TRBV11-2 and J usage is TRBJ1-1; TCRdb proposes TRBD1, but this gene call is untestable without DNA. CDR1 and CDR2 (germline): SGHAT, FQNNGV. The CDR3 is 17 residues long.

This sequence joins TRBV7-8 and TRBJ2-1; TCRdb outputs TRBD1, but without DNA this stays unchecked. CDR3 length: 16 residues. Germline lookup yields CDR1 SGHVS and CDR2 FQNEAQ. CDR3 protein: CASSPVQGAGGNEQFF.

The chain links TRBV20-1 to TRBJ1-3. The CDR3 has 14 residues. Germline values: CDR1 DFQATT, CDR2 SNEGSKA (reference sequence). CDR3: CSARKTLTGNTIYF.

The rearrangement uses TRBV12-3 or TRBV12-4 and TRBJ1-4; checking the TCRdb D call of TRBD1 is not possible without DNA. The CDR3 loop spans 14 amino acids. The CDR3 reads CASRRGQGAEKLFF.

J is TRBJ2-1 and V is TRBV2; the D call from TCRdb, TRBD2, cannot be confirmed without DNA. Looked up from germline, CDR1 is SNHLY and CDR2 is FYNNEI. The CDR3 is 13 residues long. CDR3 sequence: CANEAGGPHEQFF.

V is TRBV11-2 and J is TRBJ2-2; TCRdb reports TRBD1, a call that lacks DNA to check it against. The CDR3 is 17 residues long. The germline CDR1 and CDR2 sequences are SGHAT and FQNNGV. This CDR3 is CASRAGILPRGTGELFF. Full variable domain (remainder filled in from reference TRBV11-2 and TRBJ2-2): EAGVAQSPRYKIIEKRQSVAFWCNPISGHATLYWYQQILGQGPKLLIQFQNNGVVDDSQLPKDRFSAERLKGVDSTLKIQPAKLEDSAVYLCASRAGILPRGTGELFFGEGSRLTVL.

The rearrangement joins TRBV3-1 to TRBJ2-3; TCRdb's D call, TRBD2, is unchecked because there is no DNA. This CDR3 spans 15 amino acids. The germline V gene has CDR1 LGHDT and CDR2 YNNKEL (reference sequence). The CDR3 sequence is CASSLSSGDTDTQYF.

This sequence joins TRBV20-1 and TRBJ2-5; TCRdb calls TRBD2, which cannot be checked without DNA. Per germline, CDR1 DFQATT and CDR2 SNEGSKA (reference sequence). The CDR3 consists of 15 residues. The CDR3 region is CSARVGSGSLETQYF.

CDR3 region: CASSYSGGNGEQFF. The V and J genes are TRBV6-5 and TRBJ2-1; TCRdb's assignment of TRBD2 cannot be checked, as there is no DNA. Germline CDR1 reads MNHEY; CDR2 reads SVGAGI. CDR3 length equals 14 residues.

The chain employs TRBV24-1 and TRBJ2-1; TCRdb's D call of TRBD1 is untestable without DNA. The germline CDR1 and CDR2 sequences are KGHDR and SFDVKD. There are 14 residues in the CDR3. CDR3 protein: CATRDRGGYNEQFF.

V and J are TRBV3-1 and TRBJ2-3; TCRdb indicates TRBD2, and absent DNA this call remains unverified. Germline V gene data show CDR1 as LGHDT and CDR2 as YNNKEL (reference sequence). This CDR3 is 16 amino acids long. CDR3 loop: CASSALLAGVSGTQYF.

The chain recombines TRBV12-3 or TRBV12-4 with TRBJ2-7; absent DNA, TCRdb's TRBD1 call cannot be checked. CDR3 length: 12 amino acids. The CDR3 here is CASSFEGVEQYF.

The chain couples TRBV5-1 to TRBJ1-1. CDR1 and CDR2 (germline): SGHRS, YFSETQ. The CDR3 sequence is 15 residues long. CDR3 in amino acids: CASSLEFPGTTEAFF.

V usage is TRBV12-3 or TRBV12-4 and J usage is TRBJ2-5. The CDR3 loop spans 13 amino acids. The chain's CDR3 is CASSLADIETQYF.

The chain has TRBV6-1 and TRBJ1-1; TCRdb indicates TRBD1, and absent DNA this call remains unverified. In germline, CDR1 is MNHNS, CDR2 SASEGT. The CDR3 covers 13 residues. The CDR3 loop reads CAGSTGPNTEAFF.